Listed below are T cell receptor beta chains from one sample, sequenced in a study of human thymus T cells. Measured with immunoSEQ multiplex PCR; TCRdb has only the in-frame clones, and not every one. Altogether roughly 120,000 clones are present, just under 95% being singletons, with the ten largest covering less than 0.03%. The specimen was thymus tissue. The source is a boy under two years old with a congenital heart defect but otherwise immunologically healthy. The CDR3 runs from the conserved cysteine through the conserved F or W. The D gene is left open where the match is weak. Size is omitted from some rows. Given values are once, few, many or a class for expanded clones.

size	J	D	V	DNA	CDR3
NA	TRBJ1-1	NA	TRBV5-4	TGTGCCAGCAGCCCCGGGGTTGTAGGTGCTGAAGCTTTCTTT	CASSPGVVGAEAFF
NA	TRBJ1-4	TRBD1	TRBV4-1	TGCGCCAGCAGCCCCCTTAGGGACAGGGCTAATGAAAAACTGTTTTTT	CASSPLRDRANEKLFF
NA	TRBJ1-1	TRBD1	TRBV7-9	TGTGCCAGCAGACTTAGACAGGGGGCTGTAACGACTGAAGCTTTCTTT	CASRLRQGAVTTEAFF
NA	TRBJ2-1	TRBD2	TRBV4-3	TGCGCCAGCAGCCAAGATCGTGTTCCTAGCGGGGGCCCCTCCTACAATGAGCAGTTCTTC	CASSQDRVPSGGPSYNEQFF
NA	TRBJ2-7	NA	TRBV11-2	TGTGCCAGCAGCCAGAGCGACCCAGGGGAGGGGAGTCACGAGCAGTACTTC	CASSQSDPGEGSHEQYF
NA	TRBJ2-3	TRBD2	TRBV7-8	TGTGCCAGCAGCCAAGAAAGCGGGGGGAACACAGATACGCAGTATTTT	CASSQESGGNTDTQYF
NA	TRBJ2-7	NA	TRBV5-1	TGCGCCAGCAGCGGGTTGCAGGACGGCAACTACGAGCAGTACTTC	CASSGLQDGNYEQYF
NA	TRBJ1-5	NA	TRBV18	TGTGCCAGCTCACAGGGCAATCAGCCCCAGCATTTT	CASSQGNQPQHF
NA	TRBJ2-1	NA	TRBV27	TGTGCCAGCAGTTCCACGGGATTGTTAAGGCACAATGAGCAGTTCTTC	CASSSTGLLRHNEQFF
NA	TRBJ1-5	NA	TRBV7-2	TGTGCCAGCAGCTTACTACCAGGGAGTCAGCCCCAGCATTTT	CASSLLPGSQPQHF
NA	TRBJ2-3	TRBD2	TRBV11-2	TGTGCCAGCAGCCGCGGACTAGCGGGGGGCCGGAAAGATACGCAGTATTTT	CASSRGLAGGRKDTQYF
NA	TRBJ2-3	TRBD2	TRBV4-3	TGCGCCAGCAGCCAAGATGGCGGGGGGCCTGCAGATACGCAGTATTTT	CASSQDGGGPADTQYF
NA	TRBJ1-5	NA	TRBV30	TGTGCCTGGAGTGTACAGGGCGATGGTAGCAATCAGCCCCAGCATTTT	CAWSVQGDGSNQPQHF
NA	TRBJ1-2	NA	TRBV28	TGTGCCAGCAGTTTTCCCCCCCGTTACGCAGGCTACACCTTC	CASSFPPRYAGYTF
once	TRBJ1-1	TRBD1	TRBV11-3	TGTGCCAGCAGCCGGGGACAGGATATGGAAGCTTTCTTT	CASSRGQDMEAFF
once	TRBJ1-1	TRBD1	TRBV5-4	TGTGCCGGCTCACAGGGGTTGAACACTGAAGCTTTCTTT	CAGSQGLNTEAFF
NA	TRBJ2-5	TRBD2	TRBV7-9	TGTGCCAGCAGCCCCCCTAGCGGGGGTGGGGAGGAGACCCAGTACTTC	CASSPPSGGGEETQYF
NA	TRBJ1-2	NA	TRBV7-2	TGTGCCAGCAGCTTAGTGGGCAGGGGCCCAAACTATGGCTACACCTTC	CASSLVGRGPNYGYTF
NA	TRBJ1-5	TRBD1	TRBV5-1	TGCGCCAGCAGCCCCGGGACAGCAGATAATCAGCCCCAGCATTTT	CASSPGTADNQPQHF
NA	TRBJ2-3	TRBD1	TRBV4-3	TGCGCCAGCAGCCAAGACACAGGGGGCACCCCAGATACGCAGTATTTT	CASSQDTGGTPDTQYF